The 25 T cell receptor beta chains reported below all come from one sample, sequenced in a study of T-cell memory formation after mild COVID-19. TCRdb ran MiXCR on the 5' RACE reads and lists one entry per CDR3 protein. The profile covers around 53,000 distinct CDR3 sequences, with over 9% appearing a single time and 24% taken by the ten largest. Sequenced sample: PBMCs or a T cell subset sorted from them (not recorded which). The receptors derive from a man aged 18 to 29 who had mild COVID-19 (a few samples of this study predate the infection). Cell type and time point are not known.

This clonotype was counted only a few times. CDR3 in amino acids: CASSHGTGNYGYTF. CDR3 nucleotide sequence: TGTGCCAGCAGCCACGGGACAGGGAACTATGGCTACACCTTC. The chain couples TRBV12-3 or TRBV12-4 to TRBJ1-2, with 9 positions matching TRBD1. The CDR3 has 14 amino acids. The trim removed 6 bases at V and 2 bases at J, leaving 4 bases unmatched.

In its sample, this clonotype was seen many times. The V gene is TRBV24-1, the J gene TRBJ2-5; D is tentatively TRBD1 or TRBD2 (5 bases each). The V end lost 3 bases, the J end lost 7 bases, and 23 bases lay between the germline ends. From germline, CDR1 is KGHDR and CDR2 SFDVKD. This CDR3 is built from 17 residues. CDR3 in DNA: TGTGCCACCAGTGATGAGGGTGGTGGACAAGGGTTGGGGACCCAGTACTTC. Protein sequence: CATSDEGGGQGLGTQYF.

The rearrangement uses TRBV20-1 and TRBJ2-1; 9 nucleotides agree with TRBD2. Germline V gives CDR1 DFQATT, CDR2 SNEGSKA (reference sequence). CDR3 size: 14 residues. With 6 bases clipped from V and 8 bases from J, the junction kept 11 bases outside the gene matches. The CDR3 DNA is TGCAGTGCCCGGGGGAGCGGGGGGCCGGATGAGCAGTTCTTC. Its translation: CSARGSGGPDEQFF.

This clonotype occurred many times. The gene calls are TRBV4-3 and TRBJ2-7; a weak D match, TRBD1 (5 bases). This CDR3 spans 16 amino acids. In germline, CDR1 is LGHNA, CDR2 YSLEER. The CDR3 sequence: CAAQLGAPLSPYEQYV. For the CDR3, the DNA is TGCGCAGCTCAACTTGGGGCCCCCTTGAGCCCCTACGAGCAGTACGTC.

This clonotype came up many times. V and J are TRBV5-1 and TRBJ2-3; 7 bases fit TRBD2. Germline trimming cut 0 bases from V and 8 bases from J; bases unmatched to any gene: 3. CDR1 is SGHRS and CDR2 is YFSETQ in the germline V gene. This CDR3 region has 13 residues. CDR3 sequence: CASSLEPSGTQYF. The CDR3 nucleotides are TGCGCCAGCAGCTTGGAGCCTAGCGGTACGCAGTATTTT.

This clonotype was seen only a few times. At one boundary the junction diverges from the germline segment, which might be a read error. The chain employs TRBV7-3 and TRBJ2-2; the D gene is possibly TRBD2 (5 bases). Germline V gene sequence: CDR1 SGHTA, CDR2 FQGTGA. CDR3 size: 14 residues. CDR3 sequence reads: CASSLTASGGELFF. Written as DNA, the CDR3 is TGTGCCAGCAGCCTAACTGCTTCGGGAGGGGAGCTGTTTTTT.

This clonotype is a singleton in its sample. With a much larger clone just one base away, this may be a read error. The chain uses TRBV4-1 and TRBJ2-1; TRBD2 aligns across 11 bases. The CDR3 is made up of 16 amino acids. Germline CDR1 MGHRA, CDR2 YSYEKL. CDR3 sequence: CASSQVLAGAYSEQFF. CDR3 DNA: TGCGCCAGCAGCCAGGTACTAGCGGGGGCCTACAGTGAGCAGTTCTTC.

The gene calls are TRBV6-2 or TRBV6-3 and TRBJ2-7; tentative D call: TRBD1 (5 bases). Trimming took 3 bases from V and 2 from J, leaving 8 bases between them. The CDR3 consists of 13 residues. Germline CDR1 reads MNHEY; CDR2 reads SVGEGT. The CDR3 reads CASSYGAAYEQYV. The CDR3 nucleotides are TGTGCCAGCAGTTATGGGGCAGCCTACGAGCAGTACGTC.

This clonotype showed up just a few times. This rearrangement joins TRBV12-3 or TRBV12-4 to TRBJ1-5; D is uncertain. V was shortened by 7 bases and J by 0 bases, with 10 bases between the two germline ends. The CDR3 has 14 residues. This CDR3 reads CASNNVNSNQPQHF. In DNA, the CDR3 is TGTGCCAGCAACAACGTGAATAGCAATCAGCCCCAGCATTTT.

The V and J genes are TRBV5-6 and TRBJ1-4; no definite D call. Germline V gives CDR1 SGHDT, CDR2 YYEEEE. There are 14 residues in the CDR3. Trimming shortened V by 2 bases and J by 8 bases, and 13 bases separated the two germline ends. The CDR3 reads CASSFRPLVEKLFF. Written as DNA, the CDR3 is TGTGCCAGCAGCTTCCGACCTCTTGTAGAAAAACTGTTTTTT.

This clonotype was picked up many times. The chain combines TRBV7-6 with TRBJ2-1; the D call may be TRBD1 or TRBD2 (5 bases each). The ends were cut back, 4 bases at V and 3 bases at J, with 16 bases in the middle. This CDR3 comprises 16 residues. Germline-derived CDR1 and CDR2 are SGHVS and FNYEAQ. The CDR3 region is CASSSLLRDLYNEQFF. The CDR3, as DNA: TGTGCCAGCAGCTCCCTGTTAAGGGACCTCTACAATGAGCAGTTCTTC.

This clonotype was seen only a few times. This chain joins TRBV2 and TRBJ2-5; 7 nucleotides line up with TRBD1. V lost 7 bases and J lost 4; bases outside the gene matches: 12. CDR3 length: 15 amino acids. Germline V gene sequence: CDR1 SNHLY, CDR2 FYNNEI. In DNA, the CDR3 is TGTGCCAGCATGAGTCAGCCAGGGGGTGGAGAGACCCAGTACTTC. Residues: CASMSQPGGGETQYF.

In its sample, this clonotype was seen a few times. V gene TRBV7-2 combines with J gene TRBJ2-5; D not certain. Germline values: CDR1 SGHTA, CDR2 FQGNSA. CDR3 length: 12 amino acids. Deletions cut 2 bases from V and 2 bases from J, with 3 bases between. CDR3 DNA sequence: TGTGCCAGCAGCTTAAAACAAGAGACCCAGTACTTC. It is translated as CASSLKQETQYF.

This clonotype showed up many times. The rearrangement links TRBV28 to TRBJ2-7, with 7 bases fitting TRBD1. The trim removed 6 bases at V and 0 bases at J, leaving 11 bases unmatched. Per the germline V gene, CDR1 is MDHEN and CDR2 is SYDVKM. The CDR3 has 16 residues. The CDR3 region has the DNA TGTGCCAGCAGGTCCAACAGGGGTCGGAGCTCCTACGAGCAGTACGTC. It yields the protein CASRSNRGRSSYEQYV.

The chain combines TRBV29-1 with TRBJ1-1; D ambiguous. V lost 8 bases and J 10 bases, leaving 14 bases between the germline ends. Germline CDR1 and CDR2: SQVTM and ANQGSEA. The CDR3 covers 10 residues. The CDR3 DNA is TGCAGCATTTCGGAAGTCCGAGCTTTCTTT. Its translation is CSISEVRAFF.

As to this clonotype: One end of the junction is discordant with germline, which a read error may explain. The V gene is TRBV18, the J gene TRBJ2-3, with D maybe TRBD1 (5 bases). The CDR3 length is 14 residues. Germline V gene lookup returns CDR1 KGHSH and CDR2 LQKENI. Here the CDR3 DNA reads TGTGCCAGCTCACCGGGATATGGGGCAGATAGGCAGTATTTT. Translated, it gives CASSPGYGADRQYF.

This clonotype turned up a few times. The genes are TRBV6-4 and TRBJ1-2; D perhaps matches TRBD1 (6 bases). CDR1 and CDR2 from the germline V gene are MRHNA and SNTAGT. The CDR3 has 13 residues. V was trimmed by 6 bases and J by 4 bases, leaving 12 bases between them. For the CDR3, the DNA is TGTGCCAGCAGGGAGACAGGCAGCTATGGCTACACCTTC. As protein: CASRETGSYGYTF.

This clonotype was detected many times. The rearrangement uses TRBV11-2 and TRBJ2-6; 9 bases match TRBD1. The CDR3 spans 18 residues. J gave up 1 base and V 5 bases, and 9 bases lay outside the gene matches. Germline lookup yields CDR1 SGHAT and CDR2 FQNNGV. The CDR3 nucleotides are TGTGCCAGCAGCCGCGGACAGGGGATCTTTTCTGGGGCCAACGTCCTGACTTTC. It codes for CASSRGQGIFSGANVLTF.

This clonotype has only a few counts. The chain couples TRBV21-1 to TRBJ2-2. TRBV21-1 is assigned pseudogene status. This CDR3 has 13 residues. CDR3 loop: CASSKRPGGELFF. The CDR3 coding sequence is TGTGCCAGCAGCAAAAGACCAGGCGGGGAGCTGTTTTTT.

The CDR3 DNA sequence: TGTGCCAGCAGTGACTCCGATCCCTCAGATACGCAGTATTTT. The encoded protein is CASSDSDPSDTQYF. The chain couples TRBV6-4 to TRBJ2-3; D is unclear. V was clipped by 0 bases and J by 4 bases, with 8 bases between them. CDR1 is MRHNA, CDR2 SNTAGT, per germline. The CDR3 loop spans 14 amino acids.

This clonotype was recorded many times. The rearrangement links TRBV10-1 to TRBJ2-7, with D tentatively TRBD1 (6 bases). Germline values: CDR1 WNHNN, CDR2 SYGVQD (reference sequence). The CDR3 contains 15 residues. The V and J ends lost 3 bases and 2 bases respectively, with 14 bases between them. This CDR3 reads CASSEGQNLPYEQYV. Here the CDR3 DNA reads TGCGCCAGCAGTGAAGGACAGAACTTACCCTACGAGCAGTACGTC.

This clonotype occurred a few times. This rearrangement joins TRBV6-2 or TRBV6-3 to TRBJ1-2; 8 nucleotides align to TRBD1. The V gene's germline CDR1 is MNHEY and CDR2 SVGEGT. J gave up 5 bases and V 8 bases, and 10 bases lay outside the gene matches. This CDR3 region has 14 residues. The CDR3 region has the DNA TGTGCCAGCGTGGACAGGGAGAATGGTTATGGCTACACCTTC. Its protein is CASVDRENGYGYTF.

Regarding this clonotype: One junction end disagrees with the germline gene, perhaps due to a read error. For the CDR3, the DNA is TGTGCCAGCAGTTTAGGACAGGACAATCAGCCCCAGCATTTT. It specifies CASSLGQDNQPQHF. This chain connects TRBV7-9 to TRBJ1-5; 7 bases are shared with TRBD1. From germline, CDR1 is SEHNR and CDR2 FQNEAQ (reference sequence). CDR3 length equals 14 residues.

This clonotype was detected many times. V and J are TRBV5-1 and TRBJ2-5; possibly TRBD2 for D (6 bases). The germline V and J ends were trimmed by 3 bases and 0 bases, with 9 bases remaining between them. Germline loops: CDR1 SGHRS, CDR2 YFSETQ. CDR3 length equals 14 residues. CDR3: CASSSGGYQETQYF. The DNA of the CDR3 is TGCGCCAGCAGCTCCGGGGGTTACCAAGAGACCCAGTACTTC.

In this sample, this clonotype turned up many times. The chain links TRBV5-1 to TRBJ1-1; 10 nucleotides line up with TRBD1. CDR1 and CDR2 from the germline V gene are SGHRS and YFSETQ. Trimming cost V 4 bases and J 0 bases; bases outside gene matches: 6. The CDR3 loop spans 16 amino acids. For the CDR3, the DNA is TGCGCCAGCAGCGGAGACAGGGGGCCCTTGAACACTGAAGCTTTCTTT. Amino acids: CASSGDRGPLNTEAFF.